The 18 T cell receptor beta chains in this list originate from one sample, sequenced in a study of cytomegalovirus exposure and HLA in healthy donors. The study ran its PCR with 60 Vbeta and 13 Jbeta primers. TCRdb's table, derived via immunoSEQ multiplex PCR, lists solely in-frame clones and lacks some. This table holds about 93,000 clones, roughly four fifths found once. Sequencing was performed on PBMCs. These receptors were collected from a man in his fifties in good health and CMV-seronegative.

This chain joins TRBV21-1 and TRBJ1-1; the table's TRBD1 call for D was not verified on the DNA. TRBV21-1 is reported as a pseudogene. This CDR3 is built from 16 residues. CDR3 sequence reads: CASSQTNGQANTEAFF. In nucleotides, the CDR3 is TGTGCCAGCAGCCAGACGAACGGACAGGCGAACACTGAAGCTTTCTTT.

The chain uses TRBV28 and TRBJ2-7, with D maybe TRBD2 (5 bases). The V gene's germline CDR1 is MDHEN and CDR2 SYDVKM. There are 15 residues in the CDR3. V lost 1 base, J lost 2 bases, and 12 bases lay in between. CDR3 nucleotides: TGTGCCAGCAGTTTATACCGGGGTGAAACCTACGAGCAGTACTTC. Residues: CASSLYRGETYEQYF.

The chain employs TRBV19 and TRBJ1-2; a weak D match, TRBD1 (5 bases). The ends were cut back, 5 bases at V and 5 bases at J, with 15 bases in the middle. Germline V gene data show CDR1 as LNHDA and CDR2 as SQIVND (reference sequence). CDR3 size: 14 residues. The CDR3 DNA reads TGTGCCAGTAGTCCCGTGACAGATATTTATGGCTACACCTTC. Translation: CASSPVTDIYGYTF. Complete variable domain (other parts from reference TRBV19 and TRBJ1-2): DGGITQSPKYLFRKEGQNVTLSCEQNLNHDAMYWYRQDPGQGLRLIYYSQIVNDFQKGDIAEGYSVSREKKESFPLTVTSAQKNPTAFYLCASSPVTDIYGYTFGSGTRLTVV.

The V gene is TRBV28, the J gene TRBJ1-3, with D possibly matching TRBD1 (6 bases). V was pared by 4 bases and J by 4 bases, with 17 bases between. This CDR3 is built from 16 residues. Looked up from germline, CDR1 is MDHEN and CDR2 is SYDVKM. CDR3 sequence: CASSSGGVFTGNTIYF. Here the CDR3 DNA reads TGTGCCAGCAGTTCGGGGGGCGTATTTACCGGAAACACCATATATTTT. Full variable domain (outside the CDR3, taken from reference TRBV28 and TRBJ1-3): DVKVTQSSRYLVKRTGEKVFLECVQDMDHENMFWYRQDPGLGLRLIYFSYDVKMKEKGDIPEGYSVSREKKERFSLILESASTNQTSMYLCASSSGGVFTGNTIYFGEGSWLTVV.

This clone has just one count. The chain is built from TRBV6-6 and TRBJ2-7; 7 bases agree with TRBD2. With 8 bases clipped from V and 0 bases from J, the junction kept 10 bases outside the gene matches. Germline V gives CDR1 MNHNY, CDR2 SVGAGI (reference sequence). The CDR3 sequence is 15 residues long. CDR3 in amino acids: CASALLAISSYEQYF. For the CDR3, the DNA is TGTGCCAGCGCCCTACTAGCGATCAGCTCCTACGAGCAGTACTTC.

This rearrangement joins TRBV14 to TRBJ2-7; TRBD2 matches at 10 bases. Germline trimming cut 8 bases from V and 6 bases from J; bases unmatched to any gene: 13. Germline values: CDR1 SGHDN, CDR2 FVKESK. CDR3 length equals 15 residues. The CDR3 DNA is TGTGCCAGCGGCCCAGCGGGAGGGCCAGGACTCGAGCAGTACTTC. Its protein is CASGPAGGPGLEQYF.

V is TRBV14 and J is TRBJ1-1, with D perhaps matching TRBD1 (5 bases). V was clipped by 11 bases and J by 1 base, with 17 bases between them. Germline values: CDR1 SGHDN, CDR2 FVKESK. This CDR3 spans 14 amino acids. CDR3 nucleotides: TGTGCCGCCCGGAGGTGGGGGGAGAACACTGAAGCTTTCTTT. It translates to CAARRWGENTEAFF.

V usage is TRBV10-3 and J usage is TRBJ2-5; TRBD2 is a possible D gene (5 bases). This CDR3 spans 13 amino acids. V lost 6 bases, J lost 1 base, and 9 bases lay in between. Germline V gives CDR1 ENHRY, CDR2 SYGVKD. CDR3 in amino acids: CAISGVLQETQYF. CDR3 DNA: TGTGCCATCAGCGGGGTCCTCCAAGAGACCCAGTACTTC.

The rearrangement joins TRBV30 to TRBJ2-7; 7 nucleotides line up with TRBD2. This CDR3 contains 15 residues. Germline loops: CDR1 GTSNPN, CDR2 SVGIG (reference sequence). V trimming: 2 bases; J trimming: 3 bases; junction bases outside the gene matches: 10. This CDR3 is CAWSFMGGKYYEQYF. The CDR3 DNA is TGTGCCTGGAGTTTCATGGGAGGGAAGTACTACGAGCAGTACTTC.

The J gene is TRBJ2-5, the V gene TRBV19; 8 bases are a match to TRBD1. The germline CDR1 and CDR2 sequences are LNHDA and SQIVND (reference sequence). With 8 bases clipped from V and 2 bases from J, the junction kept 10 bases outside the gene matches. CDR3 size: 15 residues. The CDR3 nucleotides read TGTGCCAGTCAACCCCCAGGGGGCCGGCAAGAGACCCAGTACTTC. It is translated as CASQPPGGRQETQYF.

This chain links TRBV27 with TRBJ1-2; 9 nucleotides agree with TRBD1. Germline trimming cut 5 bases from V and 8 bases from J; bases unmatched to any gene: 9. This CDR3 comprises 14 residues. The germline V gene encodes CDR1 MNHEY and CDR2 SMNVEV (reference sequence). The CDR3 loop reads CASSPPGQGKGYTF. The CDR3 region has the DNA TGTGCCAGCAGTCCTCCGGGACAGGGTAAAGGCTACACCTTC.

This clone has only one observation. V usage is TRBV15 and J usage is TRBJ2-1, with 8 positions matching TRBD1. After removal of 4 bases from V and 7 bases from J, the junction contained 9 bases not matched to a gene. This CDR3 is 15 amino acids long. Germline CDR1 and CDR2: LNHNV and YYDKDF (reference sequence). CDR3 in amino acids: CATSIDRGGWNEQFF. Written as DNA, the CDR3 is TGTGCCACCAGCATCGACAGGGGAGGTTGGAATGAGCAGTTCTTC.

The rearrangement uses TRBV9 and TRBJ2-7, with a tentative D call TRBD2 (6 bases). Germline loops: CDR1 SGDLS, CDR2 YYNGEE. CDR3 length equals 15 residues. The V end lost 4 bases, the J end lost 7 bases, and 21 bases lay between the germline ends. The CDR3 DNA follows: TGTGCCAGCAGCATCCAAAGCACCGGGAGAGGTGAGCAGTACTTC. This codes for CASSIQSTGRGEQYF.

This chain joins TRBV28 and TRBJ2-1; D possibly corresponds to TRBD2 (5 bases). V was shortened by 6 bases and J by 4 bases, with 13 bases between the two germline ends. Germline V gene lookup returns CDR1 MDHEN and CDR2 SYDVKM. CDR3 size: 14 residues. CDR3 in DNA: TGTGCCAGCAGAACTAGTCCTCCTTACAATGAGCAGTTCTTC. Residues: CASRTSPPYNEQFF.

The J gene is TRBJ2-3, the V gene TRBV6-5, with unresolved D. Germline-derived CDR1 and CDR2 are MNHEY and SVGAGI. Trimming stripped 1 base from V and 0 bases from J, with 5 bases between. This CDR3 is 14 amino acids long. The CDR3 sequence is CASSYFGSTDTQYF. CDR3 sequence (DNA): TGTGCCAGCAGTTACTTCGGTAGCACAGATACGCAGTATTTT.

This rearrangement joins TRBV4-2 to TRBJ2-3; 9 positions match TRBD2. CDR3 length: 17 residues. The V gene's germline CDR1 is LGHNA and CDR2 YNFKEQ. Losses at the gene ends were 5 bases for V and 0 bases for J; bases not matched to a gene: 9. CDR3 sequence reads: CASSGGGAAASTDTQYF. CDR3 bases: TGTGCCAGCAGCGGCGGGGGGGCGGCCGCTAGCACAGATACGCAGTATTTT.

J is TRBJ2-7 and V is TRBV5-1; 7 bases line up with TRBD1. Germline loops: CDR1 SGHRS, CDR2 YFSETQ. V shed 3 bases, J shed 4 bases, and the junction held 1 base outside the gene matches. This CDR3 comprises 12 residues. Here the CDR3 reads CASSSQGYEQYF. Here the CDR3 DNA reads TGCGCCAGCAGCTCACAGGGGTACGAGCAGTACTTC.

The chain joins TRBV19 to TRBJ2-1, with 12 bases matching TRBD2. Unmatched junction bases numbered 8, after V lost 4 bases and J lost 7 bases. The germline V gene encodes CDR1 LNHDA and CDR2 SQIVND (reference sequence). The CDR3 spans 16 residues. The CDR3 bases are TGTGCCAGTAGTACACGCGGTGGGACTAGCGGGAATGAGCAGTTCTTC. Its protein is CASSTRGGTSGNEQFF.